This T cell receptor (beta chain) was obtained from a study of beta chain features in type 1 diabetes. Study-wide findings and caveats: Shortening of TCRB CDR3s, moderate but significant, appeared in all four CD4+ subsets of Type 1 diabetes patients.

One heparinised draw, averaging around 0.12 L, was taken per donor. Concerning this clone itself: Its antigen is currently unknown.

Reverse transcription of all isolated RNA meant that expressed TCRB transcripts were sequenced. Here immunoSEQ multiplex PCR was the method, and the copy in TCRdb shows in-frame clones only, minus some. The sample lists 45,000 to 65,000 clones, 40% to 60% occurring once. V was clipped by 2 bases and J by 6 bases, with 12 bases between them. This CDR3 is 14 amino acids long. CDR1 is MNHNY, CDR2 SVGAGI, per germline (reference sequence). Specimen: Tregs from blood. This chain connects TRBV6-6 to TRBJ2-3; the D is unclear. This receptor was identified in a woman between 40 and 55 years old with type 1 diabetes. CDR3 nucleotides: TGTGCCAGCAGTTACCGAGTTACAGAGGATACGCAGTATTTT. Its protein product is CASSYRVTEDTQYF.